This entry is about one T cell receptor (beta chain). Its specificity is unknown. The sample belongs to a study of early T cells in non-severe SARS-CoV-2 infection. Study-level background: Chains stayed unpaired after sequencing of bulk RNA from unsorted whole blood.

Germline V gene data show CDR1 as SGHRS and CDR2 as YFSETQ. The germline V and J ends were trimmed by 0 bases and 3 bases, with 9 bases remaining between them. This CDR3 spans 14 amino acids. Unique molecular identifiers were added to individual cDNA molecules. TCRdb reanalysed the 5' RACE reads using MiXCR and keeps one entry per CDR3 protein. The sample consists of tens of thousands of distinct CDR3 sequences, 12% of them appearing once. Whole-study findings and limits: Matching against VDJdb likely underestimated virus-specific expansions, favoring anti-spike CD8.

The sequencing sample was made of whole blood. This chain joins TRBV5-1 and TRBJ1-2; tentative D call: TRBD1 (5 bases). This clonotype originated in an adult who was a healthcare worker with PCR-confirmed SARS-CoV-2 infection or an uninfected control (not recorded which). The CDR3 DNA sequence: TGCGCCAGCAGCTTGGGACAGCAATACTATGGCTACACCTTC. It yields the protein CASSLGQQYYGYTF. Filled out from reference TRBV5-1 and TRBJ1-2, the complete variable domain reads KAGVTQTPRYLIKTRGQQVTLSCSPISGHRSVSWYQQTPGQGLQFLFEYFSETQRNKGNFPGRFSGRQFSNSRSEMNVSTLELGDSALYLCASSLGQQYYGYTFGSGTRLTVV.